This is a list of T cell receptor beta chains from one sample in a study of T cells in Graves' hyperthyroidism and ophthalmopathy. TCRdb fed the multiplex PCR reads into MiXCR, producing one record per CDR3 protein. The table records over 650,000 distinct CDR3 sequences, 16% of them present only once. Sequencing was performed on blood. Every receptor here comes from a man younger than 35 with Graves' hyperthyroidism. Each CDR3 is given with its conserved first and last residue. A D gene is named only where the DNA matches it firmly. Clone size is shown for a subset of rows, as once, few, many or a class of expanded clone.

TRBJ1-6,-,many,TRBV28,TGTGCCAGCAGTTTTTATGGGGAGGGCGGGGGTTCACCCCTCCACTTT,CASSFYGEGGGSPLHF
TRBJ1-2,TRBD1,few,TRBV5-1,TGCGCCAGCAGCTTGGGGCAGGGGGACGCCTATGGCTACACCTTC,CASSLGQGDAYGYTF
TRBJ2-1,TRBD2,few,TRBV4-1,TGCGCCAGCAGCCAGAGCGGGACTAGCGTCGTACCGAGTAATGAGCAGTTCTTC,CASSQSGTSVVPSNEQFF
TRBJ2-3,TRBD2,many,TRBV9,TGTGCCAGCAGCTCTGCCCTAGCGGGAGTGGCAGATACGCAGTATTTT,CASSSALAGVADTQYF
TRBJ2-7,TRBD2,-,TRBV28,TGTGCCAGCAGCTCCCCCGGGGCTAGCGGGAGGCCTGATTCCTACGAGCAGTACTTC,CASSSPGASGRPDSYEQYF
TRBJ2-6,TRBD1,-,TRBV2,TGTACCAGCAGTGAATGGGAGGGGACAGGGTTGTTAGGGGCCAACGTCCTGACTTTC,CTSSEWEGTGLLGANVLTF
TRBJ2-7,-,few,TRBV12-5,TGTGCTAGTGGTTTTGAGGGAACGGCGCCATCCTACGAGCAGTACTTC,CASGFEGTAPSYEQYF
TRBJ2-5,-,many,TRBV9,TGTGCCAGCAGCGTATCTGAACAAGAGACCCAGTACTTC,CASSVSEQETQYF
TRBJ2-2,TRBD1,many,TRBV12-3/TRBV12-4,TGTGCCAGCAGTTTGGGGGACAGGCCTATACCGAACACCGGGGAGCTGTTTTTT,CASSLGDRPIPNTGELFF
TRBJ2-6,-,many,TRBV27,TGTGCCAGCAGAAATGGGGCCAACGTCCTGACTTTC,CASRNGANVLTF
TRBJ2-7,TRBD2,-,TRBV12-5,TGTGCTAGTGGTTTGGTATCGAGGGGACTAGCTTCGGGTGGCTCCTACGAGCAGTACTTC,CASGLVSRGLASGGSYEQYF
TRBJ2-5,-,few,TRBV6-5,TGTGCCAGCAGGCGGGACACAGCACAAGAGACCCAGTACTTC,CASRRDTAQETQYF
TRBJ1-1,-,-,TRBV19,TGTGCCAGTAGTACGGGGGTCGGAGCTTTCTTT,CASSTGVGAFF
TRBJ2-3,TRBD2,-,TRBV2,TGTGCCAGCAGAGGGACTAGCGGGAACGGGGATACGCAGTATTTT,CASRGTSGNGDTQYF
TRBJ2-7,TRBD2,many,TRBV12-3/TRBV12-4,TGTGCCAGCAGTTTAGGCTCAGCGGGAGTCAACTACGAGCAGTACTTC,CASSLGSAGVNYEQYF
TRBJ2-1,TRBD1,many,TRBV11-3,TGTGCCAGCAGCCCGACAGGGGGCCGTTACTATGAGCAGTTCTTC,CASSPTGGRYYEQFF
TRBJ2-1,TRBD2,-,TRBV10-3,TGTGCCATCAGCTGGACTAGCGGGAGACGTAATGAGCAGTTCTTC,CAISWTSGRRNEQFF
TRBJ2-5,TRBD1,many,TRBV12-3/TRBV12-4,TGTGCCAGCAGTTCAAAACCCCCGGACAGGGGGCTCCAAGAGACCCAGTACTTC,CASSSKPPDRGLQETQYF